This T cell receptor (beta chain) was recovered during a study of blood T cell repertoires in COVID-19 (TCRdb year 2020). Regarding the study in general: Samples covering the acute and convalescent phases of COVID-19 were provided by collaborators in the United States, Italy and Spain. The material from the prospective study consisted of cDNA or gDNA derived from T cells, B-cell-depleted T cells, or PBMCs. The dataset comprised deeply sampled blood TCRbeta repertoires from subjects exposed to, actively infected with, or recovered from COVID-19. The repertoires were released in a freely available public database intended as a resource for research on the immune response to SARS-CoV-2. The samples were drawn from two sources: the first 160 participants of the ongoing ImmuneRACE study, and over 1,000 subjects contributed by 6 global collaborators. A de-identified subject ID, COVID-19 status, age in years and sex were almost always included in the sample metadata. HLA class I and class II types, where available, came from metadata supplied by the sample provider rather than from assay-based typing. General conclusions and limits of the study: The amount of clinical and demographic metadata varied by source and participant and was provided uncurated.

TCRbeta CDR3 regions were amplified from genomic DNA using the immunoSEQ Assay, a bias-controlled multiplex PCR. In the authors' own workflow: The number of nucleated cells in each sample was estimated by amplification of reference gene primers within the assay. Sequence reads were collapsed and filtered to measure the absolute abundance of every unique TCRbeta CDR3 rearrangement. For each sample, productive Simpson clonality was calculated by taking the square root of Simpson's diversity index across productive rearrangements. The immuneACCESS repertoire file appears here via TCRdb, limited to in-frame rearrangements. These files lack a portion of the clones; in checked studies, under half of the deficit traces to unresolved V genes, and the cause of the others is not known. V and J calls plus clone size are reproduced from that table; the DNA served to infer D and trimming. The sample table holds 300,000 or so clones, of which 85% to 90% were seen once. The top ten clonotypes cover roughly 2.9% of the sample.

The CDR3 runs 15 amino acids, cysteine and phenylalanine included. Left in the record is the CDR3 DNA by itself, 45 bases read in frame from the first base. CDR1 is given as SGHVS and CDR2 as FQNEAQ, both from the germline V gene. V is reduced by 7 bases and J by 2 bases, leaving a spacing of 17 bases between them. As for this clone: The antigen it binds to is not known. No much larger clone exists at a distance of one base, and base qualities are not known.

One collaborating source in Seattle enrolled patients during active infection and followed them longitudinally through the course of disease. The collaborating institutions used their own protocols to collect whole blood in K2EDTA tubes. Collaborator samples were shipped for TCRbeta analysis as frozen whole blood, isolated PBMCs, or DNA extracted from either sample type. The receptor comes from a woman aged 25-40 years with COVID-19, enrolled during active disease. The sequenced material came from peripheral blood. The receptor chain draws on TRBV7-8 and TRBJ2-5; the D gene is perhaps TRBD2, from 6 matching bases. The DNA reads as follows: TGTGCCAGCACCCCAACGGCGGGGAGACAAGAGACCCAGTACTTC. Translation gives CASTPTAGRQETQYF.